This TCR beta chain is drawn from a study of T cells expressing NK-cell markers. Following a re-call of the 5' RACE reads, TCRdb has one entry per CDR3 protein and lacks DNA. The ten most abundant clones cover 7.3% of a sample with about 450,000 distinct CDR3 sequences. The CDR3 sequence is 16 residues long. Germline V lookup: CDR1 LGHDT, CDR2 YNNKEL (reference sequence). This sequence was found in a woman aged 18 to 75 in good health. The sample consisted of blood T cells: a sorted CD56 or NKG2C T cell subset, CD4+ or CD8+ T cells, or bulk PBMC T cells (not recorded which). The chain recombines TRBV3-1 with TRBJ2-3; TCRdb's D call, TRBD2, is unchecked because there is no DNA. CDR3 loop: CASSQRGAGGADTQYF.